The T cell receptor beta chain described here comes from a study of cytomegalovirus exposure and HLA in healthy donors. The repertoire was sequenced with immunoSEQ multiplex PCR; TCRdb's copy has only in-frame clones and lacks some. The sample lists about 120,000 clones, 88% seen once, with around 6% in the top ten. V lost 3 bases to trimming and J lost 0 bases, with 5 bases between them. The CDR3 is 14 residues long. Germline V gives CDR1 SNHLY, CDR2 FYNNEI. The sequence came from a young woman in good health and CMV-seropositive. This chain joins TRBV2 and TRBJ1-4, with D hard to call. The sequenced material came from PBMCs. The CDR3 DNA follows: TGTGCCAGCAGTGACCGCGCAACTAATGAAAAACTGTTTTTT. Protein sequence: CASSDRATNEKLFF.